The next 27 T cell receptor beta chains were all read from a single sample in a study of blood T cell repertoires in COVID-19. Method: immunoSEQ multiplex PCR; TCRdb's copy keeps in-frame clones and lacks some. The sample includes 300,000 to 400,000 clones, around nine tenths of them seen just once. Sequencing input: PBMCs or T cells enriched from blood (not recorded which). The receptors originated from a woman in her twenties or thirties with acute COVID-19.

The chain carries TRBV7-8 and TRBJ1-2, with a tentative D call TRBD1 (5 bases). V was trimmed by 0 bases and J by 8 bases, leaving 13 bases between them. The V gene's germline CDR1 is SGHVS and CDR2 FQNEAQ. The CDR3 contains 14 residues. The CDR3 spells CASSLAQGGSGYTF. CDR3 nucleotides: TGTGCCAGCAGCTTAGCCCAGGGAGGGTCGGGCTACACCTTC.

In DNA form, the CDR3 reads TGTGCCACCAGTGTTGTTCGCGGGGGGTACAATGAGCAGTTCTTC. It is translated as CATSVVRGGYNEQFF. This chain uses TRBV24-1 with TRBJ2-1, with 8 positions matching TRBD2. Looked up from germline, CDR1 is KGHDR and CDR2 is SFDVKD. V was clipped by 5 bases and J by 4 bases; unmatched bases: 6. The CDR3 contains 15 residues.

The chain employs TRBV27 and TRBJ1-6, with D possibly TRBD1 on 6 matching bases. Trimming left V 1 base short and J 6 bases short, with 10 bases between. Germline V gene sequence: CDR1 MNHEY, CDR2 SMNVEV (reference sequence). This CDR3 comprises 15 residues. CDR3 protein: CASSLLGASNSPLHF. CDR3 DNA: TGTGCCAGCAGTTTATTGGGGGCCTCTAATTCACCCCTCCACTTT.

The V gene is TRBV14, the J gene TRBJ1-2; 12 bases line up with TRBD1. Germline CDR1 reads SGHDN; CDR2 reads FVKESK. Trimming at V came to 4 bases and at J to 8 bases, leaving 2 bases not matched to a gene. The CDR3 is 13 residues long. CDR3: CASSRDRGQGYTF. The DNA for the CDR3 is TGTGCCAGCAGCCGGGACAGGGGGCAGGGCTACACCTTC. Combining the CDR3 with reference TRBV14 and TRBJ1-2 gives the whole variable domain EAGVTQFPSHSVIEKGQTVTLRCDPISGHDNLYWYRRVMGKEIKFLLHFVKESKQDESGMPNNRFLAERTGGTYSTLKVQPAELEDSGVYFCASSRDRGQGYTFGSGTRLTVV.

The chain has TRBV6-4 and TRBJ2-2; D might be TRBD2 (7 bases). CDR3 length: 15 residues. Germline lookup yields CDR1 MRHNA and CDR2 SNTAGT. The V end lost 4 bases, the J end lost 4 bases, and 13 bases lay between the germline ends. The CDR3 protein is CASSATGGLTGELFF. Written as DNA, the CDR3 is TGTGCCAGCAGTGCGACGGGGGGCCTCACCGGGGAGCTGTTTTTT.

Note on this clone: The sample has other DNA sequences that encode this CDR3 too. The V gene is TRBV9, the J gene TRBJ1-3; 8 bases are a match to TRBD1. Germline V gene sequence: CDR1 SGDLS, CDR2 YYNGEE. The CDR3 runs 14 residues. V gave up 3 bases and J gave up 2 bases; unmatched junction bases: 1. The CDR3 DNA is TGTGCCAGCAGCGCGACAGGGGCTGGAAACACCATATATTTT. Translated, it gives CASSATGAGNTIYF.

The chain is built from TRBV24-1 and TRBJ1-1; D call uncertain. Germline V CDR1 and CDR2: KGHDR, SFDVKD. Trimming removed 6 bases at V and 1 base at J, with 11 bases between. The CDR3 has 14 amino acids. DNA of the CDR3: TGTGCCACCAGTAAGGCGGGATCGAACACTGAAGCTTTCTTT. Residues: CATSKAGSNTEAFF.

DNA for the CDR3: TGTGCCACCAGTGATAGAACCGGGACAGGGGATAGCACCGGGGAGCTGTTTTTT. Translation gives CATSDRTGTGDSTGELFF. This chain links TRBV24-1 with TRBJ2-2; 10 bases agree with TRBD1. J was trimmed by 4 bases and V by 3 bases; bases with no gene match: 10. This CDR3 comprises 18 residues. Germline V gene lookup returns CDR1 KGHDR and CDR2 SFDVKD.

The genes are TRBV5-6 and TRBJ1-1; the D is unclear. The V gene lost 4 bases and the J gene lost 1 base, with 11 bases spanning the gap. The CDR3 has 14 amino acids. CDR1 is SGHDT and CDR2 is YYEEEE in the germline V gene. CDR3 coding DNA: TGTGCCAGCAGCCCAGACGCGGGGAACACTGAAGCTTTCTTT. Its translation is CASSPDAGNTEAFF.

This chain uses TRBV5-1 with TRBJ2-7; 10 bases agree with TRBD2. The V and J ends lost 3 bases and 3 bases, in that order; junction bases with no gene match: 3. CDR1 is SGHRS and CDR2 is YFSETQ in the germline V gene. The CDR3 sequence is 14 residues long. CDR3: CASSSLAGYYEQYF. The CDR3 coding sequence is TGCGCCAGCAGCTCACTAGCGGGGTACTACGAGCAGTACTTC.

This clone was observed once. The gene calls are TRBV5-4 and TRBJ1-2; perhaps TRBD1 as D (5 bases). The length of the CDR3 is 13 residues. Germline lookup yields CDR1 SGHNT and CDR2 YYREEE (reference sequence). The V end was cut by 4 bases, the J end by 4 bases, with 11 bases between. The CDR3 spells CASSRGGPYGYTF. The CDR3 DNA follows: TGTGCCAGCAGCCGGGGGGGACCCTATGGCTACACCTTC.

The chain joins TRBV30 to TRBJ1-1, with 10 positions matching TRBD1. V dropped 5 bases and J dropped 4; count of bases not matched to a gene: 7. CDR3 length: 14 amino acids. The germline V gene has CDR1 GTSNPN and CDR2 SVGIG (reference sequence). CDR3 DNA: TGTGCCTGGTCTCCGGGACAGGGGTCCACTGAAGCTTTCTTT. This codes for CAWSPGQGSTEAFF.

The chain is built from TRBV5-1 and TRBJ1-1; no firm D call. In germline, CDR1 is SGHRS, CDR2 YFSETQ. V gave up 0 bases and J gave up 0 bases, with 9 bases separating them. The CDR3 is 15 amino acids. The CDR3 region has the DNA TGCGCCAGCAGCTTGGGGGCACAGTTGAACACTGAAGCTTTCTTT. It encodes CASSLGAQLNTEAFF. Together with reference TRBV5-1 and TRBJ1-1, the CDR3 gives the full variable domain: KAGVTQTPRYLIKTRGQQVTLSCSPISGHRSVSWYQQTPGQGLQFLFEYFSETQRNKGNFPGRFSGRQFSNSRSEMNVSTLELGDSALYLCASSLGAQLNTEAFFGQGTRLTVV.

In the case of this clone: An end of the junction differs from the germline gene, which may be a read error. V usage is TRBV29-1 and J usage is TRBJ2-2, with 7 bases lining up with TRBD1. The CDR3 totals 15 residues. The germline CDR1 and CDR2 sequences are SQVTM and ANQGSEA. This CDR3 reads CSVEGQDRATGELFF. The DNA for the CDR3 is TGCAGCGTAGAAGGACAGGATCGCGCCACCGGGGAGCTGTTTTTT.

This chain uses TRBV29-1 with TRBJ1-1; TRBD1 matches at 8 bases. CDR1 and CDR2 (germline): SQVTM, ANQGSEA. The junction had 10 bases not matched to a gene; V was cut back by 7 bases and J by 3 bases. CDR3 size: 14 residues. CDR3 loop: CSGQTQGAYTEAFF. The CDR3 DNA reads as TGCAGCGGTCAAACTCAGGGGGCTTACACTGAAGCTTTCTTT.

This chain connects TRBV14 to TRBJ1-2; no firm D call. V lost 0 bases to trimming and J lost 12 bases, with 5 bases between them. The CDR3 has 10 amino acids. The germline V gene encodes CDR1 SGHDN and CDR2 FVKESK. This chain's CDR3 is CASSQDIDTF. The CDR3 DNA reads TGTGCCAGCAGCCAAGATATCGACACCTTC.

This chain uses TRBV5-1 with TRBJ2-5; 9 positions agree with TRBD1. The CDR3 has 18 residues. Trimming took 2 bases from V and 5 from J; bases not matched to a gene: 16. Looked up from germline, CDR1 is SGHRS and CDR2 is YFSETQ. The CDR3 here is CASSLDTRGQGSRETQYF. As DNA, the CDR3 is TGCGCCAGCAGCTTAGATACGAGAGGACAGGGGAGTCGTGAGACCCAGTACTTC.

This clone has a handful of counts. The chain couples TRBV18 to TRBJ2-5, with D possibly matching TRBD2 (5 bases). The CDR3 length is 13 residues. The germline CDR1 and CDR2 sequences are KGHSH and LQKENI. Trimming shortened V by 1 base and J by 3 bases, and 6 bases separated the two germline ends. Here the CDR3 DNA reads TGTGCCAGCTCACCACTGCGGGAAGAGACCCAGTACTTC. This gives the protein CASSPLREETQYF.

This clone came up a few times. The genes are TRBV7-8 and TRBJ2-7, with 7 nucleotides matching TRBD1. Trimming cost V 0 bases and J 5 bases; bases outside gene matches: 4. The germline CDR1 and CDR2 sequences are SGHVS and FQNEAQ. The CDR3 runs to 14 residues. CDR3 sequence: CASSLARGLNEQYF. The CDR3, as DNA: TGTGCCAGCAGCTTAGCAAGGGGGCTCAACGAGCAGTACTTC. Complete variable domain (other parts from reference TRBV7-8 and TRBJ2-7): GAGVSQSPRYKVAKRGQDVALRCDPISGHVSLFWYQQALGQGPEFLTYFQNEAQLDKSGLPSDRFFAERPEGSVSTLKIQRTQQEDSAVYLCASSLARGLNEQYFGPGTRLTVT.

J is TRBJ2-5 and V is TRBV7-9, with 9 bases matching TRBD1. The CDR3 is 15 amino acids. Germline values: CDR1 SEHNR, CDR2 FQNEAQ (reference sequence). V gave up 4 bases and J gave up 2 bases; unmatched junction bases: 5. CDR3 protein: CASSSSTGGQETQYF. CDR3 sequence (DNA): TGTGCCAGCAGCTCGTCGACAGGGGGTCAAGAGACCCAGTACTTC.

As concerns this clone: The sample carries other DNA sequences with the same CDR3. V gene TRBV7-8 combines with J gene TRBJ2-7, with 8 nucleotides matching TRBD1. V was pared by 3 bases and J by 4 bases, with 2 bases of the junction left unmatched. The germline V gene has CDR1 SGHVS and CDR2 FQNEAQ. The CDR3 runs 13 residues. The CDR3 here is CASSLDRVYEQYF. Written as DNA, the CDR3 is TGTGCCAGCAGCTTGGACAGGGTATACGAGCAGTACTTC.

The chain couples TRBV2 to TRBJ1-6; perhaps TRBD1 as D (6 bases). The CDR3 contains 15 residues. Between the trimmed V and J ends, which lost 7 bases and 7 bases, there was a span of 17 bases. Per germline, CDR1 SNHLY and CDR2 FYNNEI. The CDR3 DNA follows: TGTGCCAGCATCACACAGGGTACTCGGAATTCACCCCTCCACTTT. Its translation: CASITQGTRNSPLHF.

V is TRBV2 and J is TRBJ1-2, with 10 bases identical to TRBD1. Trimming removed 5 bases from V and 1 base from J; junction bases left unmatched: 7. From germline, CDR1 is SNHLY and CDR2 FYNNEI. The CDR3 covers 16 residues. Here the CDR3 DNA reads TGTGCCAGCAGTAAGGGACAGGGGTTTAGTAACTATGGCTACACCTTC. This sequence encodes CASSKGQGFSNYGYTF.

There are many counts of this clone. CDR3 region: CASSPSTLTEAFF. CDR3 DNA sequence: TGTGCCAGCAGCCCTTCGACTCTCACTGAAGCTTTCTTT. This chain joins TRBV7-3 and TRBJ1-1, with D unclear. This CDR3 spans 13 amino acids. The V end lost 5 bases, the J end lost 4 bases, and 11 bases lay between the germline ends. Germline loops: CDR1 SGHTA, CDR2 FQGTGA. The full variable domain, its missing parts supplied by reference TRBV7-3 and TRBJ1-1, is GAGVSQTPSNKVTEKGKYVELRCDPISGHTALYWYRQSLGQGPEFLIYFQGTGAADDSGLPNDRFFAVRPEGSVSTLKIQRTERGDSAVYLCASSPSTLTEAFFGQGTRLTVV.

This chain connects TRBV4-3 to TRBJ1-3; TRBD1 matches at 7 bases. Germline values: CDR1 LGHNA, CDR2 YSLEER. With V trimmed by 6 bases and J by 0 bases, 8 bases remained unmatched. The CDR3 has 16 residues. This chain's CDR3 is CASRGTATPSGNTIYF. In DNA, the CDR3 is TGCGCCAGCAGGGGGACAGCTACTCCCTCTGGAAACACCATATATTTT.

The chain carries TRBV9 and TRBJ2-3; TRBD1 matches at 10 bases. In germline, CDR1 is SGDLS, CDR2 YYNGEE. CDR3 length: 16 amino acids. The ends lost 3 bases at V and 4 bases at J; junction bases unmatched: 8. Here the CDR3 reads CASSDNPGTGADTQYF. Here the CDR3 DNA reads TGTGCCAGCAGCGACAATCCCGGGACAGGGGCAGATACGCAGTATTTT.

The chain couples TRBV20-1 to TRBJ1-4, with D possibly being TRBD1 (5 bases). V dropped 3 bases and J dropped 11 bases, with 16 bases sitting between them. From germline, CDR1 is DFQATT and CDR2 SNEGSKA (reference sequence). The CDR3 has 13 residues. CDR3 nucleotides: TGCAGTGCTAGTGCGGGGGAAATTGAGAAACTGTTTTTT. It encodes CSASAGEIEKLFF.